This T cell receptor (beta chain) was captured in a study of cytomegalovirus exposure and HLA in healthy donors. Study-level results: Among TCR beta chains, those listed as cytomegalovirus-associated numbered more than 150.

A multiplex PCR was run with 60 Vbeta primers and 13 Jbeta primers. Repertoires were generated with immunoSEQ multiplex PCR, while TCRdb's copy carries only in-frame clones and drops some. The table has 150,000 to 200,000 clones, about 81% seen once. In regard to this clone: Its specificity is not known.

Per germline, CDR1 SQVTM and CDR2 ANQGSEA. V was pared by 6 bases and J by 1 base, with 3 bases of the junction left unmatched. This CDR3 has 14 amino acids. This receptor was taken from a girl aged 2-15 years in good health and CMV-seropositive. The chain joins TRBV29-1 to TRBJ2-3; 11 positions agree with TRBD2. Sequencing was performed on PBMCs. The CDR3 spells CSVIAGGGTDTQYF. CDR3 in DNA: TGCAGCGTCATAGCGGGAGGGGGCACAGATACGCAGTATTTT.